In its sample, the clone carrying this TCR beta chain was seen a few times. Its antigen is not known. This entry belongs to a study of a mutant IDH1 vaccine in newly diagnosed glioma. Study overall: The therapy given earlier, which was standard therapy, consisted of radiotherapy, temozolomide, or both, and most of the patients received both.

Repertoires were generated with immunoSEQ multiplex PCR, while TCRdb's copy carries only in-frame clones and drops some. The sample holds under 35,000 clones, around 90% seen once. Study-wide points: Seemingly, top peripheral T cell clonotype changes bore no relation to pseudoprogression.

The germline gives CDR1 SGHTA, CDR2 FQGNSA. V lost 1 base and J 9 bases, leaving 17 bases between the germline ends. The CDR3 covers 15 residues. The time point here: week 11, during vaccination. What each vaccine dose contained was 300 ug of mutant IDH1 20-mer peptide, accompanied by topical imiquimod. This chain uses TRBV7-2 with TRBJ2-3; D is possibly TRBD2 (5 bases). This TCR was recovered from a young man with glioma. This specimen consisted of PBMCs, obtained from a glioma patient whose treatment included an IDH1 peptide vaccine. The CDR3 coding sequence is TGTGCCAGCAGCTTAGATGCTAGCCGCCCGGGGACGCAGTATTTT. Translated: CASSLDASRPGTQYF.